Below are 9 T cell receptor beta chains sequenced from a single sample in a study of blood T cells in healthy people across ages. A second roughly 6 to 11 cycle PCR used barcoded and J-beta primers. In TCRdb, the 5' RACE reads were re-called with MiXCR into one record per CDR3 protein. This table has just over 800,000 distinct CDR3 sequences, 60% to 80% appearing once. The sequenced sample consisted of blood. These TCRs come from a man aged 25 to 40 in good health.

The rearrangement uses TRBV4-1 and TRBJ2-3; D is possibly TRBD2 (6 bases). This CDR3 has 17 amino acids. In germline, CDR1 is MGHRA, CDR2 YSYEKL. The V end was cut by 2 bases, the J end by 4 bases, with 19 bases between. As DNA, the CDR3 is TGCGCCAGCAGCCAACTATCCGTCGGGGGTTTTGCAGATACGCAGTATTTT. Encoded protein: CASSQLSVGGFADTQYF.

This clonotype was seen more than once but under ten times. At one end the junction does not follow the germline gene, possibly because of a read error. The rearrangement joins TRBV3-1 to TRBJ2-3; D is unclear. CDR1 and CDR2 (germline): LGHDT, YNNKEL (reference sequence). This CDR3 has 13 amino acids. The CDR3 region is CASSQASTDTQYF. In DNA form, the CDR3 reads TGCGCCAGCAGCCAAGCGAGCACAGATACGCAGTATTTT.

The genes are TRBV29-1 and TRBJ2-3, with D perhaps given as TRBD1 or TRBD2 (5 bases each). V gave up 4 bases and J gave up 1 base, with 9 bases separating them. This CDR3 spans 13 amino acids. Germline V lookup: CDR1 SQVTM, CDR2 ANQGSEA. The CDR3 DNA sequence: TGCAGCGTTGGTGTGGGGGGCACAGATACGCAGTATTTT. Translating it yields CSVGVGGTDTQYF.

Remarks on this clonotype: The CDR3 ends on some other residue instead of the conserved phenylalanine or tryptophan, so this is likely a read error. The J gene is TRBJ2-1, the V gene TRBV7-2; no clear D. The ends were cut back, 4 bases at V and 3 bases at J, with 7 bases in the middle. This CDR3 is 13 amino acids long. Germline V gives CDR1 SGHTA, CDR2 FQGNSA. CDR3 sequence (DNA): TGTGCCAGCAGCTCGGGTTTCTACAATGAGCAGTTCCTC. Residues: CASSSGFYNEQFL.

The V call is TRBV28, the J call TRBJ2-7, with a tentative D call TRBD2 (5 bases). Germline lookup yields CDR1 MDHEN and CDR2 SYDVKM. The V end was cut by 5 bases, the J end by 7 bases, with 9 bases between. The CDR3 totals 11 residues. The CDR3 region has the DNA TGTGCCAGCAGTGTCCGCGGGGAGCAGTACTTC. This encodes CASSVRGEQYF.

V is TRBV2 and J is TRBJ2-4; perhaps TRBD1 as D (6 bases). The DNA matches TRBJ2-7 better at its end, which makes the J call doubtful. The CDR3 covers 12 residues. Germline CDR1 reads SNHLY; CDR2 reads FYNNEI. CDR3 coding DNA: TGTGCCAACCGTCCCAGGGGCTACGAGCAGTACTTC. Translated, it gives CANRPRGYEQYF.

This chain's CDR3 is CASSLNPSNTDTQYF. The CDR3 nucleotides read TGTGCCAGCAGCTTAAATCCTAGTAACACAGATACGCAGTATTTT. V gene TRBV7-2 combines with J gene TRBJ2-3; D unresolved. Trimming removed 2 bases from V and 2 bases from J, with 11 bases in between. The germline V gene has CDR1 SGHTA and CDR2 FQGNSA. CDR3 length: 15 amino acids.

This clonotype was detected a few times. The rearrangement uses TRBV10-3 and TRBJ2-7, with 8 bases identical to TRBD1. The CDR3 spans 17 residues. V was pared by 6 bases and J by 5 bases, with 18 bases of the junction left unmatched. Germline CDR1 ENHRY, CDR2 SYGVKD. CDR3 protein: CAISKVTGGVGSHEQYF. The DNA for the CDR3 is TGTGCCATCAGCAAAGTCACAGGGGGTGTAGGTTCCCACGAGCAGTACTTC.

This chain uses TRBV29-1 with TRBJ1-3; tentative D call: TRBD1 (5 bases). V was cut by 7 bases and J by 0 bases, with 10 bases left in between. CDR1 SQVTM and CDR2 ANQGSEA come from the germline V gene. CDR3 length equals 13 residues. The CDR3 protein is CSASGTSGNTIYF. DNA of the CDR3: TGCAGCGCCTCCGGGACCTCTGGAAACACCATATATTTT.